The 21 T cell receptor beta chains given below trace back to one sample, sequenced in a study of T cell repertoires in cytomegalovirus infection. One entry per CDR3 protein, called by TCRdb with MiXCR from the reads. This table holds some 320,000 distinct CDR3 sequences, more than 9% found once. The sequenced material came from PBMCs. The receptors here all came from a human donor in good health (CMV status not recorded). Some clones in this sample may be carry-over from other donors' samples.

This clonotype was detected many times. The rearrangement uses TRBV7-9 and TRBJ2-7, with D perhaps matching TRBD2 (6 bases). Germline CDR1 reads SEHNR; CDR2 reads FQNEAQ (reference sequence). This CDR3 is built from 18 residues. Trimming stripped 2 bases from V and 0 bases from J, with 20 bases between. The CDR3 sequence is CASSLRPLGGGYSYEQYF. Here the CDR3 DNA reads TGTGCCAGCAGCTTACGGCCTCTGGGTGGGGGGTACTCCTACGAGCAGTACTTC.

The rearrangement links TRBV3-1 to TRBJ2-5, with unresolved D. CDR3 size: 13 residues. The V end lost 1 base, the J end lost 6 bases, and 9 bases lay between the germline ends. CDR1 LGHDT and CDR2 YNNKEL come from the germline V gene (reference sequence). The CDR3 sequence: CASSQGLAQTQYF. The CDR3, as DNA: TGTGCCAGCAGCCAAGGACTTGCCCAGACCCAGTACTTC.

The V gene is TRBV12-3 or TRBV12-4, the J gene TRBJ2-5, with D unclear. The germline V and J ends were trimmed by 6 bases and 9 bases, with 17 bases remaining between them. The CDR3 length is 13 residues. The CDR3 sequence is CASSPGGGTAQYF. For the CDR3, the DNA is TGTGCCAGCAGCCCCGGCGGTGGAACGGCCCAGTACTTC.

This clonotype was counted between two and nine times. V is TRBV6-4 and J is TRBJ2-3; 10 nucleotides agree with TRBD1. Trimming at V came to 3 bases and at J to 1 base, leaving 1 base not matched to a gene. Per germline, CDR1 MRHNA and CDR2 SNTAGT. The CDR3 spans 15 residues. CDR3 loop: CASSETGGGTDTQYF. Written as DNA, the CDR3 is TGTGCCAGCAGTGAGACAGGGGGCGGCACAGATACGCAGTATTTT.

This clonotype was found a few times. The genes are TRBV4-2 and TRBJ1-1; D is uncertain. CDR1 is LGHNA and CDR2 is YNFKEQ in the germline V gene. V dropped 3 bases and J dropped 1 base, with 15 bases sitting between them. CDR3 size: 16 residues. CDR3 in amino acids: CASSQPSVLQNTEAFF. In DNA, the CDR3 is TGTGCCAGCAGCCAGCCCAGCGTATTGCAGAACACTGAAGCTTTCTTT.

The chain's CDR3 is CSVLTSGSYEQYF. As DNA, the CDR3 is TGCAGCGTTCTAACTAGCGGCTCCTACGAGCAGTACTTC. The V and J genes are TRBV29-1 and TRBJ2-7; 8 positions agree with TRBD2. J lost 0 bases, V lost 5 bases, and 3 bases had no gene match. Germline CDR1 SQVTM, CDR2 ANQGSEA. CDR3 length equals 13 residues.

The chain has TRBV5-1 and TRBJ1-1; D unresolved. This CDR3 spans 13 amino acids. The germline gives CDR1 SGHRS, CDR2 YFSETQ. With 4 bases removed from V and 5 bases from J, the gap between germline ends came to 12 bases. This CDR3 is CASSLEHWTEAFF. The CDR3 DNA reads as TGCGCCAGCAGCCTCGAACATTGGACTGAAGCTTTCTTT.

This clonotype has only a few counts. This chain connects TRBV28 to TRBJ1-2; no clear D gene. The CDR3 totals 15 residues. Germline loops: CDR1 MDHEN, CDR2 SYDVKM. Trimming stripped 6 bases from V and 5 bases from J, with 19 bases between. The CDR3 protein is CASRLTPPGGYGYTF. DNA for the CDR3: TGTGCCAGCAGACTGACCCCCCCGGGCGGTTATGGCTACACCTTC.

This clonotype came up many times. Here the CDR3 reads CASSSGPGETQYF. CDR3 coding DNA: TGTGCCAGCAGCTCGGGACCGGGGGAGACCCAGTACTTC. The V gene is TRBV7-2, the J gene TRBJ2-5; possibly TRBD1 or TRBD2 for D (5 bases each). V lost 4 bases, J lost 5 bases, and 11 bases lay in between. This CDR3 is 13 amino acids long. The germline CDR1 and CDR2 sequences are SGHTA and FQGNSA.

The rearrangement uses TRBV12-3 or TRBV12-4 and TRBJ2-2; the match to TRBD2 covers 7 bases. J gave up 5 bases and V 5 bases, and 8 bases lay outside the gene matches. The CDR3 spans 15 residues. The CDR3: CASSPPSRGTGELFF. DNA of the CDR3: TGTGCCAGCAGTCCCCCTTCGCGGGGGACCGGGGAGCTGTTTTTT.

The gene calls are TRBV3-1 and TRBJ1-5; no definite D call. Germline V gene sequence: CDR1 LGHDT, CDR2 YNNKEL (reference sequence). The CDR3 runs to 14 residues. Trimming took off 2 bases at V and 4 bases at J, with 9 bases between the two ends. The CDR3 region has the DNA TGTGCCAGCAGCCAACCGGGAAAAAATCAGCCCCAGCATTTT. This gives the protein CASSQPGKNQPQHF.

A few counts support this clonotype. J is TRBJ1-6 and V is TRBV6-2 or TRBV6-3, with D possibly being TRBD1 (6 bases). The CDR3 has 15 amino acids. Germline V gene sequence: CDR1 MNHEY, CDR2 SVGEGT. The V and J ends lost 2 bases and 7 bases respectively, with 12 bases between them. The CDR3 DNA reads TGTGCCAGCAGTTACGCCCGGGACAAAAATTCACCCCTCCACTTT. Encoded protein: CASSYARDKNSPLHF.

The sample holds a few counts of this clonotype. The rearrangement uses TRBV7-9 and TRBJ2-5; tentatively, D is TRBD2 (6 bases). This CDR3 is 15 amino acids long. Germline V gene data show CDR1 as SEHNR and CDR2 as FQNEAQ (reference sequence). V was trimmed by 3 bases and J by 1 base, leaving 12 bases between them. CDR3 region: CASSFGGIPQETQYF. CDR3 coding DNA: TGTGCCAGCAGCTTCGGCGGGATACCCCAAGAGACCCAGTACTTC.

This clonotype counts as medium-sized. The chain is built from TRBV10-3 and TRBJ2-7, with D unclear. V lost 6 bases to trimming and J lost 4 bases, with 7 bases between them. CDR1 is ENHRY and CDR2 is SYGVKD in the germline V gene. This CDR3 contains 11 residues. The CDR3 nucleotides are TGTGCCATCAGCATTAAGTACGAGCAGTACTTC. It translates to CAISIKYEQYF.

The chain couples TRBV12-3 or TRBV12-4 to TRBJ1-3; TRBD1 might be the D (6 bases). V was pared by 6 bases and J by 0 bases, with 12 bases between. This CDR3 is 15 amino acids long. The CDR3 sequence is CASRPDRFSGNTIYF. The CDR3 region has the DNA TGTGCCAGCAGACCAGACAGGTTCTCTGGAAACACCATATATTTT.

This rearrangement joins TRBV12-3 or TRBV12-4 to TRBJ2-3, with a tentative D call TRBD2 (6 bases). The CDR3 is 15 residues long. The V end lost 7 bases, the J end lost 4 bases, and 18 bases lay between the germline ends. CDR3 residues: CASTPPGRSADTQYF. The CDR3 DNA follows: TGTGCCAGCACCCCCCCGGGGAGGTCGGCAGATACGCAGTATTTT.

This chain joins TRBV7-9 and TRBJ1-5; D may be TRBD1 (6 bases). The CDR3 consists of 17 residues. Germline V CDR1 and CDR2: SEHNR, FQNEAQ (reference sequence). V shed 6 bases and J shed 2 bases, with 20 bases lying between them. The CDR3 region has the DNA TGTGCCAGCAGTTTTGCCACAGGGAGCGGGGGCAATCAGCCCCAGCATTTT. Its protein is CASSFATGSGGNQPQHF. Using reference TRBV7-9 and TRBJ1-5 for the parts outside the CDR3, the full variable domain is DTGVSQNPRHKITKRGQNVTFRCDPISEHNRLYWYRQTLGQGPEFLTYFQNEAQLEKSRLLSDRFSAERPKGSFSTLEIQRTEQGDSAMYLCASSFATGSGGNQPQHFGDGTRLSIL.

V is TRBV5-1 and J is TRBJ2-2; D might be TRBD1 (7 bases). CDR3 length equals 16 residues. Deletions cut 4 bases from V and 5 bases from J, with 18 bases between. Germline V gene data show CDR1 as SGHRS and CDR2 as YFSETQ. The CDR3 loop is CASSRSLAGGTGELFF. The CDR3 DNA is TGCGCCAGCAGCCGTTCACTAGCAGGGGGGACCGGGGAGCTGTTTTTT.

The chain has TRBV15 and TRBJ2-7; D is undetermined. Germline CDR1 reads LNHNV; CDR2 reads YYDKDF (reference sequence). Trimming pared 1 base from V and 2 bases from J, leaving 6 bases between. The CDR3 is made up of 13 amino acids. CDR3 bases: TGTGCCACCAGCAGAGTCTTTCCCTACGAGCAGTACTTC. It is translated as CATSRVFPYEQYF.

This chain links TRBV20-1 with TRBJ2-7; TRBD1 matches at 11 bases. The trim removed 6 bases at V and 2 bases at J, leaving 6 bases unmatched. Germline assignment: CDR1 DFQATT and CDR2 SNEGSKA (reference sequence). The length of the CDR3 is 14 residues. The CDR3 DNA sequence: TGCAGTGCGAGACCGGGACAGGGGGCCTACGAGCAGTACTTC. The encoded protein is CSARPGQGAYEQYF.

The genes are TRBV20-1 and TRBJ2-3; 8 nucleotides agree with TRBD1. V gave up 0 bases and J gave up 0 bases; unmatched junction bases: 2. There are 15 residues in the CDR3. Germline loops: CDR1 DFQATT, CDR2 SNEGSKA (reference sequence). The chain's CDR3 is CSARDRGRSTDTQYF. DNA for the CDR3: TGCAGTGCTAGAGACAGGGGGCGAAGCACAGATACGCAGTATTTT.